The 15 T cell receptor beta chains in this list originate from one sample, sequenced in a study of cytomegalovirus exposure and HLA in healthy donors. This PCR relied on a set of 60 Vbeta primers and 13 Jbeta primers. The assay was immunoSEQ multiplex PCR, and TCRdb's table has in-frame clones only and misses some. The table shows fewer than 150,000 clones, with around three quarters occurring only once. The sample was PBMCs. The receptors were sampled from a man aged 50 or older in good health and CMV-seropositive.

V gene TRBV18 combines with J gene TRBJ1-5; D may be TRBD1 (5 bases). Germline V gene lookup returns CDR1 KGHSH and CDR2 LQKENI. This CDR3 comprises 18 residues. Trimming pared 5 bases from V and 0 bases from J, leaving 20 bases between. The CDR3 here is CASSSVPGGTDSNQPQHF. DNA for the CDR3: TGTGCCAGCTCATCGGTCCCTGGGGGGACCGATAGCAATCAGCCCCAGCATTTT.

The chain couples TRBV6-5 to TRBJ1-2; D remains ambiguous. The V gene's germline CDR1 is MNHEY and CDR2 SVGAGI. The CDR3 is 13 residues long. Trimming removed 7 bases from V and 4 bases from J, with 13 bases in between. The CDR3 region is CASKESGTYGYTF. As DNA, the CDR3 is TGTGCCAGCAAGGAGTCGGGTACCTATGGCTACACCTTC.

V is TRBV5-1 and J is TRBJ2-7, with D uncertain. CDR1 is SGHRS and CDR2 is YFSETQ in the germline V gene. V gave up 3 bases and J gave up 0 bases, with 10 bases separating them. This CDR3 spans 14 amino acids. The chain's CDR3 is CASSWAGSSYEQYF. The CDR3 DNA reads as TGCGCCAGCAGCTGGGCAGGTAGCTCCTACGAGCAGTACTTC.

The chain uses TRBV27 and TRBJ1-2, with D possibly matching TRBD1 (5 bases). In germline, CDR1 is MNHEY, CDR2 SMNVEV (reference sequence). The V end lost 2 bases, the J end lost 5 bases, and 9 bases lay between the germline ends. The CDR3 contains 13 residues. The CDR3, as DNA: TGTGCCAGCAGTTTAAGGGGTAATTATGGCTACACCTTC. Translation gives CASSLRGNYGYTF.

As to this clone: Relative to the germline gene, one junction end is altered; a read error may explain this. This chain uses TRBV7-7 with TRBJ2-5, with 10 nucleotides matching TRBD2. Germline assignment: CDR1 SSHAT and CDR2 FNYEAQ (reference sequence). The CDR3 has 14 amino acids. DNA for the CDR3: TGTGCTAGCAGCGTAGCGGGGGGTGCTGAGACCCAGTACTTC. It translates to CASSVAGGAETQYF.

This clone has only one observation. CDR3 nucleotides: TGTGCCAGCTCACCGGGACAGGGGGATTACAATGAGCAGTTCTTC. Translating it yields CASSPGQGDYNEQFF. The rearrangement joins TRBV18 to TRBJ2-1; 11 bases agree with TRBD1. The CDR3 is 15 residues long. CDR1 is KGHSH, CDR2 LQKENI, per germline. Trimming cost V 3 bases and J 4 bases; bases outside gene matches: 2.

V is TRBV19 and J is TRBJ2-3, with TRBD1 as a possible D gene (6 bases). This CDR3 has 12 amino acids. The germline V gene has CDR1 LNHDA and CDR2 SQIVND (reference sequence). The V end lost 4 bases, the J end lost 11 bases, and 13 bases lay between the germline ends. The CDR3 sequence is CASSTSGGLQYF. Written as DNA, the CDR3 is TGTGCCAGTAGTACCTCTGGGGGCCTGCAGTATTTT.

The chain has TRBV18 and TRBJ2-1, with 9 bases lining up with TRBD2. Germline values: CDR1 KGHSH, CDR2 LQKENI. This CDR3 is built from 15 residues. Trimming took 8 bases from V and 9 from J; bases not matched to a gene: 14. CDR3 coding DNA: TGTGCCAGCGCCTTAAAGACTAGCGGTATTGCTGAGCAGTTCTTC. This encodes CASALKTSGIAEQFF.

This chain joins TRBV5-6 and TRBJ1-2, with TRBD1 identical over 7 bases. CDR3 size: 14 residues. Trimming took 2 bases from V and 5 from J; bases not matched to a gene: 6. Germline V gives CDR1 SGHDT, CDR2 YYEEEE. The CDR3 sequence: CASSLSDRFYGYTF. Here the CDR3 DNA reads TGTGCCAGCAGCTTATCGGACAGGTTTTATGGCTACACCTTC.

The CDR3 DNA sequence: TGTGCCAGCAGTAGCCAGGGTTTAAGTTCCCCCGGAGCTTTCTTT. It codes for CASSSQGLSSPGAFF. V is TRBV11-2 and J is TRBJ1-1; a possible D gene is TRBD1 (5 bases). The germline V and J ends were trimmed by 6 bases and 10 bases, with 24 bases remaining between them. The length of the CDR3 is 15 residues. The germline V gene has CDR1 SGHAT and CDR2 FQNNGV.

This chain links TRBV28 with TRBJ2-1; the D gene is possibly TRBD1 (5 bases). Germline CDR1 MDHEN, CDR2 SYDVKM. This CDR3 spans 15 amino acids. V was clipped by 5 bases and J by 4 bases, with 15 bases between them. CDR3 sequence (DNA): TGTGCCAGCAGTCCAGGGCAGCCCGGATACAATGAGCAGTTCTTC. It translates to CASSPGQPGYNEQFF.

V usage is TRBV6-1 and J usage is TRBJ1-1, with D possibly matching TRBD1 (5 bases). Germline V lookup: CDR1 MNHNS, CDR2 SASEGT. The CDR3 sequence is 15 residues long. V was clipped by 8 bases and J by 7 bases, with 23 bases between them. CDR3 protein: CASRDFRRGSGEAFF. Written as DNA, the CDR3 is TGTGCCAGCCGGGACTTTCGACGGGGATCGGGTGAAGCTTTCTTT.

This chain joins TRBV27 and TRBJ1-2; a possible D gene is TRBD1 (5 bases). V gave up 5 bases and J gave up 6 bases, with 13 bases separating them. Germline loops: CDR1 MNHEY, CDR2 SMNVEV (reference sequence). This CDR3 comprises 13 residues. CDR3 sequence reads: CASSKVREDGYTF. The CDR3 DNA reads as TGTGCCAGCAGTAAAGTCAGGGAGGATGGCTACACCTTC.

DNA for the CDR3: TGTGCCAGCAGTTCTCCGGGACTAGCGGGATTTGGGTCCTACAATGAGCAGTTCTTC. Translation: CASSSPGLAGFGSYNEQFF. J is TRBJ2-1 and V is TRBV27, with 13 bases identical to TRBD2. CDR1 MNHEY and CDR2 SMNVEV come from the germline V gene (reference sequence). V was clipped by 4 bases and J by 1 base; unmatched bases: 10. This CDR3 spans 19 amino acids.

V usage is TRBV10-3 and J usage is TRBJ2-7; D is perhaps TRBD1 (6 bases). Germline assignment: CDR1 ENHRY and CDR2 SYGVKD. The CDR3 runs to 14 residues. Trimming shortened V by 4 bases and J by 0 bases, and 10 bases separated the two germline ends. The CDR3 DNA follows: TGTGCCATCAGTGGGGGGCTTAGCTCCTACGAGCAGTACTTC. Its translation: CAISGGLSSYEQYF.